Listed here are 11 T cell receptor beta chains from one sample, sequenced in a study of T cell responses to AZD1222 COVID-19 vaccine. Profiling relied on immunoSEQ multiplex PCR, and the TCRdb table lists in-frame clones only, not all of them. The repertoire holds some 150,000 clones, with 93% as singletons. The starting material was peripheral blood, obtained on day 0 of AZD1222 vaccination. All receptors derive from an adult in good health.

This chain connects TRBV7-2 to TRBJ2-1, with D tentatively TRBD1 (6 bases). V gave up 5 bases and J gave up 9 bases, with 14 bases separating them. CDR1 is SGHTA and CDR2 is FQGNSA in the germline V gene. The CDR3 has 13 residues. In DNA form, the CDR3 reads TGTGCCAGCAGCAGACAGGAGTGGGGTGAGCAGTTCTTC. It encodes CASSRQEWGEQFF.

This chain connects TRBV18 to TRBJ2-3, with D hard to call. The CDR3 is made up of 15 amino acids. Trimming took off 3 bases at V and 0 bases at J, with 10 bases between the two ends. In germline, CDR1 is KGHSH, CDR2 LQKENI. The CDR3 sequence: CASSPTYPSTDTQYF. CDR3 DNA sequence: TGTGCCAGCTCACCGACCTACCCAAGCACAGATACGCAGTATTTT.

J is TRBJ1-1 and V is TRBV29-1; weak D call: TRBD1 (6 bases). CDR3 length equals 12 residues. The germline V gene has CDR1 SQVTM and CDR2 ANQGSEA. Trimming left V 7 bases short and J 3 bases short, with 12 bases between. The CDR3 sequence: CSGQGLYTEAFF. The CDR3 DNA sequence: TGCAGCGGGCAGGGGCTTTACACTGAAGCTTTCTTT.

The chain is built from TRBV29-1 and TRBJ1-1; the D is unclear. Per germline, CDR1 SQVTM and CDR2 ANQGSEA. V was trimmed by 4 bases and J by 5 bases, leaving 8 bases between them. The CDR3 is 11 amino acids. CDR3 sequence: CSVARLTEAFF. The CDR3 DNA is TGCAGCGTTGCCAGGCTAACTGAAGCTTTCTTT.

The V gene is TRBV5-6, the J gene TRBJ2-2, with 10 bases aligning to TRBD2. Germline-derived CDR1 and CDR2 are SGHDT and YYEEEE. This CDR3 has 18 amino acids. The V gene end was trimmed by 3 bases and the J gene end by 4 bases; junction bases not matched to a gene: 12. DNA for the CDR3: TGTGCCAGCAGCTCGGTTTCGGCAAGCGGGGGGGCCACCGGGGAGCTGTTTTTT. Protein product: CASSSVSASGGATGELFF. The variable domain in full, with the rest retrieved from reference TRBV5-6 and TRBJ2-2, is DAGVTQSPTHLIKTRGQQVTLRCSPKSGHDTVSWYQQALGQGPQFIFQYYEEEERQRGNFPDRFSGHQFPNYSSELNVNALLLGDSALYLCASSSVSASGGATGELFFGEGSRLTVL.

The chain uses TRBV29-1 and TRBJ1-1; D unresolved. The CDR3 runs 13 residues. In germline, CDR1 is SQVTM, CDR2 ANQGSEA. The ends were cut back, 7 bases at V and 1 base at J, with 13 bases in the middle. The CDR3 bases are TGCAGCGCCACGACATACACGAACACTGAAGCTTTCTTT. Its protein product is CSATTYTNTEAFF.

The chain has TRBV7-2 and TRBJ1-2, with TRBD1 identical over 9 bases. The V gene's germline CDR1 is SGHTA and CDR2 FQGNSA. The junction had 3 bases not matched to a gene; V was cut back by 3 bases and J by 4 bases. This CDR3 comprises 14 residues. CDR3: CASSLGQGPYGYTF. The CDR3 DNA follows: TGTGCCAGCAGCTTGGGACAGGGCCCCTATGGCTACACCTTC.

The DNA of the CDR3 is TGTGCCAGCGGACTAGCCGTTTACAATGAGCAGTTCTTC. Protein: CASGLAVYNEQFF. The chain has TRBV2 and TRBJ2-1; TRBD2 matches 8 bases. CDR3 size: 13 residues. V gave up 8 bases and J gave up 4 bases; unmatched junction bases: 4. Germline V gene lookup returns CDR1 SNHLY and CDR2 FYNNEI.

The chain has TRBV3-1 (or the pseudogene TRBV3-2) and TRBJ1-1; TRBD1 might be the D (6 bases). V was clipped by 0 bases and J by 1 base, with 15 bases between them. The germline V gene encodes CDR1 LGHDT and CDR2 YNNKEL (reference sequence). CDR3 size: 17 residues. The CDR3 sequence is CASSQDLGGSGNTEAFF. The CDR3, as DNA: TGTGCCAGCAGCCAAGATTTAGGGGGGAGTGGGAACACTGAAGCTTTCTTT.

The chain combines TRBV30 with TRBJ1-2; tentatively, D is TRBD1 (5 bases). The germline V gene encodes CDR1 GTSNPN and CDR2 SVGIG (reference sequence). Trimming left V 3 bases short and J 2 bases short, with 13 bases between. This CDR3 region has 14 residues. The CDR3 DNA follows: TGTGCCTGGAGCGACTTCGCAGGGAACTATGGCTACACCTTC. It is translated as CAWSDFAGNYGYTF.

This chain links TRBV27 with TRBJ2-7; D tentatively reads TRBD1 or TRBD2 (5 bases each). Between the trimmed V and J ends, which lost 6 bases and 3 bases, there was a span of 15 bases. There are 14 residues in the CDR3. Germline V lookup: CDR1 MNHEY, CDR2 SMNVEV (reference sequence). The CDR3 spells CASSPQGAGYEQYF. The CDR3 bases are TGTGCCAGCAGCCCCCAAGGGGCGGGCTACGAGCAGTACTTC.